Listed below are T cell receptor beta chains from one sample, sequenced in a study of T cell responses to AZD1222 COVID-19 vaccine. The method was immunoSEQ multiplex PCR; TCRdb's version includes in-frame clones alone and lacks a portion of them. This table holds approximately 120,000 clones, over 80% found once. Sequenced material: peripheral blood, taken on day 0 of AZD1222 vaccination. The receptors originated from an adult in good health. Both conserved end residues are part of each CDR3. A D gene is named only where the DNA matches it firmly. Size tells how often a clone was seen (once, few, many) or the class of an expanded clone, and some rows leave it out.

J,size,length,V,D,DNA,CDR3
TRBJ1-2,NA,16,TRBV18,NA,TGTGCCAGCTCACCGACGCGCGGACCCACCCCCGATGGCTACACCTTC,CASSPTRGPTPDGYTF
TRBJ1-1,NA,13,TRBV12-3/TRBV12-4,NA,TGTGCCAGCAGTTTCGGGGGTGACACTGAAGCTTTCTTT,CASSFGGDTEAFF
TRBJ1-1,NA,14,TRBV6-5,NA,TGTGCCAGCAGTTACTCGTCCAGAAACACTGAAGCTTTCTTT,CASSYSSRNTEAFF
TRBJ1-2,NA,15,TRBV18,TRBD1,TGTGCCAGCTCCCCAAGGGACAGTCCTAACTATGGCTACACCTTC,CASSPRDSPNYGYTF
TRBJ2-7,few,14,TRBV9,NA,TGTGCCAGCAGCGTAGATTGGGGGTCCTACGAGCAGTACTTC,CASSVDWGSYEQYF
TRBJ1-5,NA,13,TRBV6-2/TRBV6-3,NA,TGTGCCAGCAGCTCTAGTAGTCCTCAGCCCCAGCATTTT,CASSSSSPQPQHF
TRBJ1-1,NA,15,TRBV7-3,NA,TGTGCCAGCAGCTTAACGGGGGGAGTGAACACTGAAGCTTTCTTT,CASSLTGGVNTEAFF
TRBJ1-5,NA,14,TRBV7-9,NA,TGTGCCAGCAGCTTAGAATATAGCAATCAGCCCCAGCATTTT,CASSLEYSNQPQHF
TRBJ1-1,NA,15,TRBV19,NA,TGTGCCAGTAGTAGGACTCGCAGGGCAGTCACTGAAGCTTTCTTT,CASSRTRRAVTEAFF
TRBJ2-7,NA,11,TRBV15,NA,TGTGCCACCAGCGGGCGTTACGAGCAGTACTTC,CATSGRYEQYF
TRBJ1-5,NA,15,TRBV18,NA,TGTGCCAGCTCACCACCGTCAGCTGGGGATCAGCCCCAGCATTTT,CASSPPSAGDQPQHF
TRBJ2-5,NA,13,TRBV12-5,NA,TGTGCTAGTGGTTCGACCAGGGTAGAGACCCAGTACTTC,CASGSTRVETQYF
TRBJ1-1,NA,16,TRBV30,NA,TGTGCCTGGACCTCCCGCCAATCGGGGGGGGCGACTGAAGCTTTCTTT,CAWTSRQSGGATEAFF
TRBJ1-5,NA,14,TRBV19,TRBD1,TGTGCCAGTACCAGGGGGGGGGCGGCTCAGCCCCAGCATTTT,CASTRGGAAQPQHF
TRBJ1-5,NA,14,TRBV6-5,NA,TGTGCCACCTTAGAAGGACAGCGTTCACGGCCCCAGCATTTT,CATLEGQRSRPQHF
TRBJ2-1,NA,14,TRBV6-5,NA,TGTGCCAGCAGGGCCCCGGCCCTTTACAATGAGCAGTTCTTC,CASRAPALYNEQFF
TRBJ2-5,NA,17,TRBV4-1,TRBD2,TGCGCCAGCAGCCAAGGGTCTGGACTAGCGGGGTCAGAGACCCAGTACTTC,CASSQGSGLAGSETQYF
TRBJ2-3,NA,12,TRBV19,NA,TGTGCCAGTAGCCCCAGGACAGATACGCAGTATTTT,CASSPRTDTQYF
TRBJ1-1,NA,14,TRBV7-2,NA,TGTGCCAGCAGCTTAGGCGAACAGAACACTGAAGCTTTCTTT,CASSLGEQNTEAFF
TRBJ1-1,NA,16,TRBV6-6,TRBD1,TGTGCCAGCAGTTACTCGGGACAGGGGGCTGGGAAGAGGGCTTTCTTT,CASSYSGQGAGKRAFF
TRBJ1-3,NA,12,TRBV7-2,NA,TGTGCCAGCAGCACCCCACCAAACACCATATATTTT,CASSTPPNTIYF
TRBJ2-1,NA,15,TRBV6-5,TRBD2,TGTGCCAGCAGTCAGACTAGCGGGAGTCAAGGTGAGCAGTTCTTC,CASSQTSGSQGEQFF
TRBJ2-1,NA,15,TRBV6-5,TRBD2,TGTGCCAGCAGCCCCGGAAGCGGGAGCATCTATGAGCAGTTCTTC,CASSPGSGSIYEQFF
TRBJ1-2,NA,14,TRBV11-2,NA,TGTGCCAGCAGCCCAAACACAGGCAACTATGGCTACACCTTC,CASSPNTGNYGYTF
TRBJ1-2,NA,10,TRBV6-8,NA,TGTGCCAGCAGTTACGTCGGCTACACCTTC,CASSYVGYTF
TRBJ1-1,NA,15,TRBV3-1/TRBV3-2,NA,TGTGCCAGCAGGGCAACCCCGGGACGGCCGTCTGAAGCTTTCTTT,CASRATPGRPSEAFF
TRBJ2-1,NA,15,TRBV7-6,TRBD2,TGTGCCAGCAGTCGAGTAGCGGGAGTAGGCAATGAGCAGTTCTTC,CASSRVAGVGNEQFF
TRBJ1-2,NA,14,TRBV29-1,NA,TGCAGCGTGAGTGGAGGGCAGGACAGCTATGGCTACACCTTC,CSVSGGQDSYGYTF
TRBJ2-7,NA,13,TRBV18,NA,TGTGCCAGCTCACCTGAGGCGCTCTACGAGCAGTACTTC,CASSPEALYEQYF
TRBJ2-4,NA,15,TRBV5-1,NA,TGCGCCAGCAGCATAAGCCCGGAAGCCAAAAACATTCAGTACTTC,CASSISPEAKNIQYF
TRBJ2-5,NA,18,TRBV24-1,TRBD2,TGTGCCACCAGTGCCGGAGGGGCACGCGGGGGAGTACAAGAGACCCAGTACTTC,CATSAGGARGGVQETQYF